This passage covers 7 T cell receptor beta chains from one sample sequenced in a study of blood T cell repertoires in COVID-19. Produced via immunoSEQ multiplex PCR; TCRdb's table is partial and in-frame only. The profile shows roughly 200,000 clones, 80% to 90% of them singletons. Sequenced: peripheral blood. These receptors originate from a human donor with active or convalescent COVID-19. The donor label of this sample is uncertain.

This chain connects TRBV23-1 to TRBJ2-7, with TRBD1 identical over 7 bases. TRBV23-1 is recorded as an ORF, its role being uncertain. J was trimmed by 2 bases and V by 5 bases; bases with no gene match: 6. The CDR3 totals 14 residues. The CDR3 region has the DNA TGCGCCAGCAGTGCGGACAGGAGTACCTACGAGCAGTACTTC. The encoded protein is CASSADRSTYEQYF.

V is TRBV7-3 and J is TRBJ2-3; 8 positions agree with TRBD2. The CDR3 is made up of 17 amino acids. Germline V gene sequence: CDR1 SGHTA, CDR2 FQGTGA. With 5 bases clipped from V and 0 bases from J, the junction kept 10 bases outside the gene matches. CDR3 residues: CASSRYSSGSSTDTQYF. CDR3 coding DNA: TGTGCCAGCAGCCGGTACTCTAGCGGGTCTAGCACAGATACGCAGTATTTT.

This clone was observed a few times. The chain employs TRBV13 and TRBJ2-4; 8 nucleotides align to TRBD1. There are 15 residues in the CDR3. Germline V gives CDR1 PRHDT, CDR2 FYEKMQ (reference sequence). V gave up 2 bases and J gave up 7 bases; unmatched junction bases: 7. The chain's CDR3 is CASSLSSGGWNIQYF. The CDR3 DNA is TGTGCCAGCAGCTTATCTTCAGGGGGCTGGAACATTCAGTACTTC.

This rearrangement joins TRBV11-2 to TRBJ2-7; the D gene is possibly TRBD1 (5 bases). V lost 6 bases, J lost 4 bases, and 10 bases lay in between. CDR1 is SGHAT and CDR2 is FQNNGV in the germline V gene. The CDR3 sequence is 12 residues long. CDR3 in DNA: TGTGCCAGCAGTCCCGCAGGGTACGAGCAGTACTTC. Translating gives CASSPAGYEQYF.

CDR3 sequence (DNA): TGTGCCAGCAGCCCTCAACGTGGGGGAGGAGAGACCCAGTACTTC. Its translation is CASSPQRGGGETQYF. The chain is built from TRBV28 and TRBJ2-5; TRBD2 might be the D (6 bases). Germline CDR1 reads MDHEN; CDR2 reads SYDVKM. CDR3 length: 15 amino acids. Trimming removed 6 bases from V and 4 bases from J, with 18 bases in between.

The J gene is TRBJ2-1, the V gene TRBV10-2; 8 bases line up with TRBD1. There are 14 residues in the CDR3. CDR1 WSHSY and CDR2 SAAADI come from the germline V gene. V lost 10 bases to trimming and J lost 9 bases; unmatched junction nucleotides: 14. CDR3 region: CATLLEQGDSEQFF. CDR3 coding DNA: TGCGCCACCCTGCTGGAACAGGGGGATAGTGAGCAGTTCTTC.

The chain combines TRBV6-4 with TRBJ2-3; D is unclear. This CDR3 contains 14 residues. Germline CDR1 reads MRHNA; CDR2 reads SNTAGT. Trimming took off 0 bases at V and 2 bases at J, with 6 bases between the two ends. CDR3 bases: TGTGCCAGCAGTGACTCCGTTCTCACAGATACGCAGTATTTT. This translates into CASSDSVLTDTQYF.